The T cell receptor beta chain under discussion was sequenced for a study of technical replicates of blood from several donors. Method: immunoSEQ multiplex PCR; TCRdb's copy keeps in-frame clones and lacks some. The data contain around 83,000 clones, about 91% of them singletons. Trimming cost V 0 bases and J 5 bases, with 19 bases left between them. The CDR3 loop spans 17 amino acids. Per germline, CDR1 LNHNV and CDR2 YYDKDF (reference sequence). The sequenced sample consisted of T cells isolated from PBMCs. The gene calls are TRBV15 and TRBJ1-2; D is ambiguous. This clonotype was sampled from a human donor in good health. Some clones in this sample may be carry-over from other donors' samples. CDR3: CATSRDRATITLYGYTF. DNA for the CDR3: TGTGCCACCAGCAGAGATCGGGCGACTATAACCCTATATGGCTACACCTTC. The full variable domain, with the rest looked up from reference TRBV15 and TRBJ1-2, is DAMVIQNPRYQVTQFGKPVTLSCSQTLNHNVMYWYQQKSSQAPKLLFHYYDKDFNNEADTPDNFQSRRPNTSFCFLDIRSPGLGDTAMYLCATSRDRATITLYGYTFGSGTRLTVV.